Sequencing of this TCR beta chain was carried out in a study of spatial heterogeneity in lung cancer. The time point was: sample taken at primary tumor resection. Findings of the study overall: One measure, the expanded intratumoral alpha and beta TCR count, tracked tumor mutation counts.

CDR1 and CDR2 from the germline V gene are SEHNR and FQNEAQ (reference sequence). The CDR3 has 16 residues. With 0 bases removed from V and 4 bases from J, the gap between germline ends came to 14 bases. This clonotype appeared a few times. Its antigen remains unknown. TCRdb fed the 5' RACE reads into MiXCR, producing one record per CDR3 protein. The data hold some 20,000 distinct CDR3 sequences, with around a sixth observed a single time. The J gene is TRBJ2-3, the V gene TRBV7-9; D gene unclear. The TCR was taken from a female donor with early-stage non-small cell lung cancer. Sequenced here: lung tumor tissue, sampled at surgery. CDR3 amino acids: CASSLASPAGADTQYF. CDR3 sequence (DNA): TGTGCCAGCAGCTTAGCTAGCCCCGCAGGTGCAGATACGCAGTATTTT.